This T cell receptor (beta chain) was sequenced in a study of blood T cell repertoires in COVID-19. The repertoire was sequenced with immunoSEQ multiplex PCR; TCRdb's copy has only in-frame clones and lacks some. Of some 300,000 clones in the sample, roughly 90% are singletons; the top ten hold 1%. In this sample, this clone turned up a few times. This CDR3 has 14 residues. V lost 6 bases, J lost 4 bases, and 11 bases stayed unmatched. Germline CDR1 reads SQVTM; CDR2 reads ANQGSEA. In terms of age and location, participants ranged from roughly 18 to 100 years and lived in about two dozen US areas. The sample was PBMCs or T cells enriched from blood (not recorded which). The chain carries TRBV29-1 and TRBJ2-7; 8 bases are a match to TRBD1. This sequence was found in a woman between 25 and 40 years old who had recovered from COVID-19. The CDR3 is CSVQGPTGEYEQYF. The CDR3 DNA reads as TGCAGCGTCCAGGGGCCGACAGGGGAATACGAGCAGTACTTC.